This entry lists 23 T cell receptor beta chains sequenced from one sample in a study of post-analysis software for immune sequencing data. Study findings and constraints: With TRBV5-6, TRBV5-1 and TRBV20-1 included, about five TRBV segments were more frequent in patients than in controls.

Researchers reported that TCR beta cDNA libraries carried unique molecular identifiers. TCRdb fed the PCR reads into MiXCR, producing one record per CDR3 protein. Of 750,000 to 950,000 distinct CDR3 sequences in the sample, under 60% were seen once. Their antigen targets remain unknown. The sequenced material came from blood. The receptors originated from a girl aged 10 to 17 with multiple sclerosis.

V and J are TRBV6-1 and TRBJ2-6; D remains ambiguous. CDR3 length: 13 amino acids. Per germline, CDR1 MNHNS and CDR2 SASEGT. V lost 7 bases and J lost 2, with 6 bases in between. CDR3: CASKLAGANVLTF. The CDR3 DNA follows: TGTGCCAGCAAACTTGCTGGGGCCAACGTCCTGACTTTC.

This clonotype was observed once. This rearrangement joins TRBV9 to TRBJ2-5, with D uncertain. The V end lost 2 bases, the J end lost 1 base, and 12 bases lay between the germline ends. Germline V CDR1 and CDR2: SGDLS, YYNGEE. This CDR3 comprises 15 residues. The CDR3, as DNA: TGTGCCAGCAGCGTTGGACCGACTTCCCAAGAGACCCAGTACTTC. It yields the protein CASSVGPTSQETQYF. Filled out from reference TRBV9 and TRBJ2-5, the complete variable domain reads DSGVTQTPKHLITATGQRVTLRCSPRSGDLSVYWYQQSLDQGLQFLIQYYNGEERAKGNILERFSAQQFPDLHSELNLSSLELGDSALYFCASSVGPTSQETQYFGPGTRLLVL.

Many counts were recorded for this clonotype. This chain connects TRBV28 to TRBJ2-6; D ambiguous. Trimming left V 7 bases short and J 0 bases short, with 4 bases between. Germline V lookup: CDR1 MDHEN, CDR2 SYDVKM. This CDR3 contains 13 residues. CDR3 DNA: TGTGCCAGCACCAACTCTGGGGCCAACGTCCTGACTTTC. Translated, it gives CASTNSGANVLTF.

This chain connects TRBV5-4 to TRBJ2-2; 7 positions agree with TRBD2. The V gene's germline CDR1 is SGHNT and CDR2 YYREEE (reference sequence). V was clipped by 3 bases and J by 6 bases; unmatched bases: 8. The CDR3 runs to 15 residues. Here the CDR3 reads CASSYGTIPPGELFF. The CDR3 DNA reads as TGTGCCAGCAGCTACGGGACTATCCCCCCCGGGGAGCTGTTTTTT.

The chain recombines TRBV13 with TRBJ2-3; D is perhaps TRBD2 (5 bases). Trimming stripped 4 bases from V and 2 bases from J, with 16 bases between. This CDR3 is 16 amino acids long. The germline CDR1 and CDR2 sequences are PRHDT and FYEKMQ (reference sequence). The DNA for the CDR3 is TGTGCCAGCAGCTCCGGACTGTTCACCGCCACAGATACGCAGTATTTT. Its translation: CASSSGLFTATDTQYF.

The rearrangement joins TRBV11-3 to TRBJ2-5; 7 bases fit TRBD2. The J segment lost 11 bases and the V segment lost 1 base, leaving 7 bases of the junction unmatched. From germline, CDR1 is SGHNT and CDR2 YENEEA. CDR3 length: 13 amino acids. CDR3 coding DNA: TGTGCCAGCAGCTTAGGGATGGGAGGGGAGCAGTACTTC. This codes for CASSLGMGGEQYF.

The J gene is TRBJ2-3, the V gene TRBV7-3; the D is unclear. V was shortened by 5 bases and J by 3 bases, with 15 bases between the two germline ends. From germline, CDR1 is SGHTA and CDR2 FQGTGA. The CDR3 length is 15 residues. As DNA, the CDR3 is TGTGCCAGCAGCCAAAACCGGCAATCAACAGATACGCAGTATTTT. It specifies CASSQNRQSTDTQYF.

The rearrangement uses TRBV7-9 and TRBJ2-3; 12 bases align to TRBD2. V lost 1 base and J lost 0; bases outside the gene matches: 2. The CDR3 has 17 residues. CDR1 is SEHNR and CDR2 is FQNEAQ in the germline V gene (reference sequence). CDR3 sequence (DNA): TGTGCCAGCAGCTTAGGCCTAGCGGGAGGGAGCACAGATACGCAGTATTTT. Protein: CASSLGLAGGSTDTQYF.

The gene calls are TRBV24-1 and TRBJ2-5; 8 positions agree with TRBD1. The CDR3 is made up of 14 amino acids. Germline V gives CDR1 KGHDR, CDR2 SFDVKD. The V segment lost 4 bases and the J segment 3 bases; nucleotides outside the gene matches: 3. The CDR3 nucleotides read TGTGCCACCAGTGAGCGGACAGGGAAAGAGACCCAGTACTTC. It specifies CATSERTGKETQYF.

The gene calls are TRBV7-6 and TRBJ1-2; no reliable D call. Germline V CDR1 and CDR2: SGHVS, FNYEAQ. This CDR3 is built from 12 residues. Between the trimmed V and J ends, which lost 5 bases and 6 bases, there was a span of 10 bases. The CDR3, as DNA: TGTGCCAGCAGCCCCGGCGAGGATGGCTACACCTTC. Translation: CASSPGEDGYTF. The full variable domain, completed using reference TRBV7-6 and TRBJ1-2, is GAGVSQSPRYKVTKRGQDVALRCDPISGHVSLYWYRQALGQGPEFLTYFNYEAQQDKSGLPNDRFSAERPEGSISTLTIQRTEQRDSAMYRCASSPGEDGYTFGSGTRLTVV.

V and J are TRBV20-1 and TRBJ1-1; 8 bases fit TRBD1. The germline V gene has CDR1 DFQATT and CDR2 SNEGSKA (reference sequence). The CDR3 spans 14 residues. V shed 5 bases, J shed 2 bases, and the junction held 7 bases outside the gene matches. CDR3 nucleotides: TGCAGTGCTGGCCGGACAGGGCTCAACACTGAAGCTTTCTTT. Translation: CSAGRTGLNTEAFF.

This sequence joins TRBV15 and TRBJ2-1; D possibly corresponds to TRBD2 (6 bases). Germline V gene sequence: CDR1 LNHNV, CDR2 YYDKDF (reference sequence). The V gene lost 8 bases and the J gene lost 7 bases, with 15 bases spanning the gap. The CDR3 covers 13 residues. The CDR3 DNA reads as TGTGCCACCGGGGTTGGAGGGAGTAATGAGCAGTTCTTC. Amino acids: CATGVGGSNEQFF.

In its sample, this clonotype was seen a few times. The J gene is TRBJ2-1, the V gene TRBV7-9, with D perhaps TRBD2 (6 bases). This CDR3 has 15 amino acids. Germline V gene data show CDR1 as SEHNR and CDR2 as FQNEAQ (reference sequence). The V end was cut by 1 base, the J end by 7 bases, with 14 bases between. CDR3 bases: TGTGCCAGCAGCTTAGTCGCTGGGGGGAGAAATGAGCAGTTCTTC. This codes for CASSLVAGGRNEQFF.

This clonotype was detected a few times. V usage is TRBV20-1 and J usage is TRBJ2-3, with 9 bases identical to TRBD2. V shed 6 bases and J 4 bases; nucleotides not matched to a gene: 14. This CDR3 has 16 residues. From germline, CDR1 is DFQATT and CDR2 SNEGSKA (reference sequence). The CDR3 DNA is TGCAGTGCATCGGCCCGGGCTAGCGGGAAAGCAGATACGCAGTATTTT. It encodes CSASARASGKADTQYF.

The chain carries TRBV10-3 and TRBJ1-2; 8 nucleotides align to TRBD1. The trim removed 10 bases at V and 2 bases at J, leaving 6 bases unmatched. Germline values: CDR1 ENHRY, CDR2 SYGVKD. The CDR3 contains 13 residues. The CDR3 spells CATSTGENYGYTF. The CDR3 DNA reads TGTGCCACTTCGACAGGGGAGAACTATGGCTACACCTTC.

Only a few counts were recorded for this clonotype. The V and J genes are TRBV24-1 and TRBJ2-5; no reliable D call. The germline gives CDR1 KGHDR, CDR2 SFDVKD. CDR3 length: 14 amino acids. V gave up 5 bases and J gave up 2 bases, with 11 bases separating them. CDR3 DNA sequence: TGTGCCACCAGTGGGGTAGGCAGTCAAGAGACCCAGTACTTC. This sequence encodes CATSGVGSQETQYF.

This rearrangement joins TRBV11-2 to TRBJ2-5; a possible D gene is TRBD1 (6 bases). The CDR3 covers 16 residues. With 3 bases removed from V and 5 bases from J, the gap between germline ends came to 19 bases. Germline loops: CDR1 SGHAT, CDR2 FQNNGV. CDR3 amino acids: CASSFPTGKGSETQYF. In nucleotides, the CDR3 is TGTGCCAGCAGCTTTCCTACAGGGAAGGGATCTGAGACCCAGTACTTC.

This clonotype occurred many times. V and J are TRBV28 and TRBJ1-2; D gene unclear. The CDR3 has 10 amino acids. CDR1 is MDHEN, CDR2 SYDVKM, per germline. Trimming shortened V by 6 bases and J by 10 bases, and 9 bases separated the two germline ends. DNA for the CDR3: TGTGCCAGCAGGAAAGTAGTCTACACCTTC. Protein sequence: CASRKVVYTF.

In this sample, this clonotype turned up a few times. V usage is TRBV29-1 and J usage is TRBJ2-6, with TRBD2 matching 9 bases. The germline gives CDR1 SQVTM, CDR2 ANQGSEA. This CDR3 is 12 amino acids long. V lost 3 bases, J lost 11 bases, and 2 bases stayed unmatched. This CDR3 is CSVEGGRDVLTF. In DNA, the CDR3 is TGCAGCGTTGAGGGCGGGAGGGACGTCCTGACTTTC.

The chain employs TRBV27 and TRBJ1-1, with a weak D call TRBD1 (6 bases). The V gene's germline CDR1 is MNHEY and CDR2 SMNVEV (reference sequence). Deletions cut 3 bases from V and 11 bases from J, with 16 bases between. This CDR3 comprises 13 residues. The CDR3 coding sequence is TGTGCCAGCAGTTTTAAGCGTGGGGGCGACGCTTTCTTT. This encodes CASSFKRGGDAFF.

CDR3: CASSLQASGANVLTF. In DNA, the CDR3 is TGTGCCAGCAGCTTACAGGCCTCTGGGGCCAACGTCCTGACTTTC. This chain joins TRBV7-6 and TRBJ2-6; D is ambiguous. From germline, CDR1 is SGHVS and CDR2 FNYEAQ. The V and J ends lost 2 bases and 0 bases respectively, with 5 bases between them. The CDR3 length is 15 residues.

This chain links TRBV9 with TRBJ1-2, with TRBD1 matching 9 bases. J lost 3 bases, V lost 0 bases, and 12 bases had no gene match. CDR3 length: 18 amino acids. Germline V lookup: CDR1 SGDLS, CDR2 YYNGEE. CDR3 nucleotide sequence: TGTGCCAGCAGCGTAGCTGGGACAGGGAACCCCCTAGACTATGGCTACACCTTC. Translation gives CASSVAGTGNPLDYGYTF. The full variable domain, its missing parts supplied by reference TRBV9 and TRBJ1-2, is DSGVTQTPKHLITATGQRVTLRCSPRSGDLSVYWYQQSLDQGLQFLIQYYNGEERAKGNILERFSAQQFPDLHSELNLSSLELGDSALYFCASSVAGTGNPLDYGYTFGSGTRLTVV.

This clonotype was recorded a few times. This chain connects TRBV6-5 to TRBJ2-5; TRBD1 matches at 10 bases. CDR1 MNHEY and CDR2 SVGAGI come from the germline V gene. CDR3 length: 16 amino acids. V was pared by 1 base and J by 3 bases, with 5 bases of the junction left unmatched. CDR3 amino acids: CASSYWTGGGKETQYF. The CDR3, as DNA: TGTGCCAGCAGTTACTGGACAGGGGGTGGGAAAGAGACCCAGTACTTC.